This passage covers 17 T cell receptor beta chains from one sample sequenced in a study of T cells expressing NK-cell markers (TCRdb year 2020). Library construction relied on 5' RACE. Sequencing relied on an Illumina HiSeq 2000. The reads underwent TCRdb reprocessing, giving one record for each CDR3 protein sequence and no DNA. In this sample's table one finds 400,000 or so distinct CDR3 sequences. Clones ranked in the top ten supply about 10% of the sample. The sample taken for sequencing was blood T cells: a sorted CD56 or NKG2C T cell subset, CD4+ or CD8+ T cells, or bulk PBMC T cells (not recorded which). These TCRs come from a woman aged 45-65 years in good health. Donor details come from another sample of the same person, matched by shared clones.

The chain carries TRBV6-4 and TRBJ2-2; the TCRdb D gene call, TRBD2, has no DNA to confirm it. The CDR3 spans 15 residues. Looked up from germline, CDR1 is MRHNA and CDR2 is SNTAGT. CDR3 protein: CASSPSSGGTGELFF.

The genes are TRBV18 and TRBJ2-1. Looked up from germline, CDR1 is KGHSH and CDR2 is LQKENI. The CDR3 totals 15 residues. The CDR3 region is CASSPATASYNEQFF.

The chain has TRBV30 and TRBJ2-7; TCRdb calls TRBD1, which cannot be checked without DNA. CDR3 size: 12 residues. CDR1 is GTSNPN and CDR2 is SVGIG in the germline V gene (reference sequence). CDR3 region: CAWSGGPYEQYF. The full variable domain, its missing parts supplied by reference TRBV30 and TRBJ2-7, is SQTIHQWPATLVQPVGSPLSLECTVEGTSNPNLYWYRQAAGRGLQLLFYSVGIGQISSEVPQNLSASRPQDRQFILSSKKLLLSDSGFYLCAWSGGPYEQYFGPGTRLTVT.

V is TRBV11-2 and J is TRBJ1-1. Germline V gives CDR1 SGHAT, CDR2 FQNNGV. There are 12 residues in the CDR3. The CDR3: CASRHPNTEAFF.

The V gene is TRBV5-1, the J gene TRBJ2-1; with no DNA, the TCRdb D assignment of TRBD1 cannot be verified. Germline values: CDR1 SGHRS, CDR2 YFSETQ. This CDR3 is built from 16 residues. The CDR3: CASRVASGASYNEQFF.

The rearrangement links TRBV6-5 to TRBJ2-3; TCRdb's D call, TRBD2, is unchecked because there is no DNA. Per the germline V gene, CDR1 is MNHEY and CDR2 is SVGAGI. The CDR3 consists of 14 residues. The CDR3 loop reads CASSYLAPPDTQYF.

The chain employs TRBV11-2 and TRBJ1-1; checking the TCRdb D call of TRBD1 is not possible without DNA. CDR1 is SGHAT and CDR2 is FQNNGV in the germline V gene. CDR3 size: 19 residues. CDR3: CASSPYPGGQTLLNTEAFF.

The rearrangement links TRBV29-1 to TRBJ2-2; the TRBD2 assignment by TCRdb is unverifiable without DNA. The length of the CDR3 is 16 residues. CDR1 is SQVTM, CDR2 ANQGSEA, per germline. This chain's CDR3 is CSVAPPGLAGIGELFF.

The CDR3 region is CSVKPGDTEAFF. This chain connects TRBV29-1 to TRBJ1-1; TCRdb's assignment of TRBD1 cannot be checked, as there is no DNA. The CDR3 is 12 amino acids. The germline CDR1 and CDR2 sequences are SQVTM and ANQGSEA.

This rearrangement joins TRBV5-1 to TRBJ2-2; there is no DNA to check the TCRdb D call of TRBD2. This CDR3 is 11 amino acids long. In germline, CDR1 is SGHRS, CDR2 YFSETQ. This CDR3 is CASRRSGELFF.

The CDR3 reads CASSLGAAVNEQFF. The rearrangement links TRBV7-8 to TRBJ2-1; as DNA is missing, the TRBD1 call by TCRdb cannot be tested. CDR1 and CDR2 from the germline V gene are SGHVS and FQNEAQ. The CDR3 contains 14 residues.

The chain recombines TRBV5-1 with TRBJ2-3. CDR3 size: 14 residues. Germline CDR1 SGHRS, CDR2 YFSETQ. CDR3 sequence reads: CASSLDGSTDTQYF.

This sequence joins TRBV20-1 and TRBJ2-7; no DNA is available, so the TRBD2 call from TCRdb remains unchecked. CDR1 and CDR2 (germline): DFQATT, SNEGSKA (reference sequence). The CDR3 is 15 residues long. CDR3 residues: CSARSYLAGVLEQYF.

The chain uses TRBV24-1 and TRBJ2-7. The CDR3 length is 13 residues. Germline CDR1 and CDR2: KGHDR and SFDVKD. The CDR3 region is CATSDFSRFGQYF.

V usage is TRBV20-1 and J usage is TRBJ2-7; no DNA is available, so the TRBD1 call from TCRdb remains unchecked. This CDR3 has 12 amino acids. Germline-derived CDR1 and CDR2 are DFQATT and SNEGSKA (reference sequence). CDR3 loop: CSYRGRPGEQYF.

The chain uses TRBV5-1 and TRBJ2-6. The CDR3 covers 15 residues. The germline gives CDR1 SGHRS, CDR2 YFSETQ. CDR3 protein: CASSEVGSGANVLTF. The entire variable domain, with the rest obtained from reference TRBV5-1 and TRBJ2-6, is as follows: KAGVTQTPRYLIKTRGQQVTLSCSPISGHRSVSWYQQTPGQGLQFLFEYFSETQRNKGNFPGRFSGRQFSNSRSEMNVSTLELGDSALYLCASSEVGSGANVLTFGAGSRLTVL.

The gene calls are TRBV24-1 and TRBJ2-7; absent DNA, TCRdb's TRBD1 call cannot be checked. Germline CDR1 and CDR2: KGHDR and SFDVKD. The CDR3 consists of 14 residues. CDR3 amino acids: CATSDTPGVGKQYF.